This T cell receptor (beta chain) was sequenced for a study of blood T cell repertoires in COVID-19. Study at large: Sources were T cells, B-cell-depleted T cells, or PBMCs; the material itself was cDNA or gDNA.

Produced via immunoSEQ multiplex PCR; TCRdb's table is partial and in-frame only. The sample has roughly 110,000 clones, around four fifths seen once. Trimming cost V 3 bases and J 3 bases; bases outside gene matches: 7. The CDR3 is 15 amino acids. Germline V lookup: CDR1 MNHEY, CDR2 SVGAGI. The receptor's source is a man aged 65 to 79 with acute or convalescent COVID-19. The specimen was peripheral blood. The chain has TRBV6-5 and TRBJ2-7, with TRBD1 identical over 8 bases. The CDR3 reads CASSYPGQAHYEQYF. The DNA of the CDR3 is TGTGCCAGCAGTTATCCGGGACAGGCACACTACGAGCAGTACTTC.